Each of the 6 T cell receptor beta chains below was sequenced from the same sample in a study of graft-versus-host responses after intestinal transplantation. The repertoire was sequenced with immunoSEQ multiplex PCR; TCRdb's copy has only in-frame clones and lacks some. Of approximately 11,000 clones in the sample, around three quarters were seen once. Researchers processed graft tissue to release intraepithelial and lamina propria lymphocytes. This sample comprised ileum tissue, obtained 23 days after intestinal transplant. The receptor set was obtained from a human patient who received an intestinal transplant, so some T cells may come from the graft donor.

The rearrangement links TRBV9 to TRBJ2-3; D gene uncertain. The V gene's germline CDR1 is SGDLS and CDR2 YYNGEE. The length of the CDR3 is 15 residues. Trimming took 0 bases from V and 4 from J, leaving 12 bases between them. The CDR3 sequence: CASSVDGSVADTQYF. The CDR3, as DNA: TGTGCCAGCAGCGTAGACGGATCTGTAGCAGATACGCAGTATTTT.

This sequence joins TRBV5-1 and TRBJ2-7; 9 positions agree with TRBD1. Germline CDR1 is SGHRS and CDR2 is YFSETQ. The CDR3 has 14 amino acids. V was clipped by 0 bases and J by 5 bases; unmatched bases: 3. The DNA of the CDR3 is TGCGCCAGCAGCTTGGAGGACAGGGGCCACGAGCAGTACTTC. The encoded protein is CASSLEDRGHEQYF.

The genes are TRBV6-5 and TRBJ2-2, with D uncertain. CDR1 MNHEY and CDR2 SVGAGI come from the germline V gene. The CDR3 has 14 residues. Trimming took 0 bases from V and 7 from J, leaving 9 bases between them. DNA of the CDR3: TGTGCCAGCAGTTACTCAGCTGCGAACGGGGAGCTGTTTTTT. Translating gives CASSYSAANGELFF.

The rearrangement joins TRBV29-1 to TRBJ1-1; D might be TRBD1 (6 bases). The V gene lost 3 bases and the J gene lost 8 bases, with 13 bases spanning the gap. The length of the CDR3 is 12 residues. Germline lookup yields CDR1 SQVTM and CDR2 ANQGSEA. The CDR3 coding sequence is TGCAGCGTTGACCCAAGGACAGAAGAAGCTTTCTTT. Amino acids: CSVDPRTEEAFF.

This clone was seen just once. The J gene is TRBJ1-4, the V gene TRBV28, with D tentatively TRBD1 (5 bases). V lost 10 bases and J lost 4, with 13 bases in between. CDR3 length: 13 amino acids. Germline V gives CDR1 MDHEN, CDR2 SYDVKM. The CDR3 DNA sequence: TGTGCCACCCAGGACACCTTTAATGAAAAACTGTTTTTT. Translation gives CATQDTFNEKLFF. The full variable domain, rest sourced from reference TRBV28 and TRBJ1-4, is DVKVTQSSRYLVKRTGEKVFLECVQDMDHENMFWYRQDPGLGLRLIYFSYDVKMKEKGDIPEGYSVSREKKERFSLILESASTNQTSMYLCATQDTFNEKLFFGSGTQLSVL.

The rearrangement uses TRBV15 and TRBJ2-7, with 7 bases that match TRBD1. The V segment lost 3 bases and the J segment 2 bases; nucleotides outside the gene matches: 4. The germline gives CDR1 LNHNV, CDR2 YYDKDF (reference sequence). CDR3 length: 14 amino acids. Here the CDR3 reads CATSRKGGTYEQYF. The CDR3 nucleotides read TGTGCCACCAGCAGGAAAGGGGGCACCTACGAGCAGTACTTC. The full variable domain, rest sourced from reference TRBV15 and TRBJ2-7, is DAMVIQNPRYQVTQFGKPVTLSCSQTLNHNVMYWYQQKSSQAPKLLFHYYDKDFNNEADTPDNFQSRRPNTSFCFLDIRSPGLGDTAMYLCATSRKGGTYEQYFGPGTRLTVT.